Each of the 21 T cell receptor beta chains below was sequenced from the same sample in a study of beta chain features in type 1 diabetes. Study-level results: Among patients with Type 1 diabetes, TCRB CDR3s were moderately but significantly shorter in every one of the four CD4+ subsets.

The sequenced template was cDNA made from the entire isolated RNA. Produced via immunoSEQ multiplex PCR; TCRdb's table is partial and in-frame only. The table lists a few hundred thousand clones, 14% to 15% of them singletons. No antigen is known for these receptors. The specimen sequenced was naive CD4+ T cells from blood. These receptors were obtained from a man between 18 and 29 years old with type 1 diabetes.

The V and J genes are TRBV7-2 and TRBJ2-1, with 8 positions matching TRBD2. The CDR3 spans 12 residues. Germline V gives CDR1 SGHTA, CDR2 FQGNSA. V trimming: 0 bases; J trimming: 13 bases; junction bases outside the gene matches: 2. CDR3 region: CASSLARGEQFF. For the CDR3, the DNA is TGTGCCAGCAGCTTAGCGCGGGGGGAACAGTTCTTC. Combining the CDR3 with reference TRBV7-2 and TRBJ2-1 gives the whole variable domain GAGVSQSPSNKVTEKGKDVELRCDPISGHTALYWYRQSLGQGLEFLIYFQGNSAPDKSGLPSDRFSAERTGGSVSTLTIQRTQQEDSAVYLCASSLARGEQFFGPGTRLTVL.

For this clone: The same CDR3 is also encoded by other DNA sequences in this sample. The rearrangement uses TRBV18 and TRBJ1-2; the D is unclear. V shed 3 bases and J shed 4 bases, with 6 bases lying between them. The CDR3 loop spans 12 amino acids. Looked up from germline, CDR1 is KGHSH and CDR2 is LQKENI. CDR3 residues: CASSPDSYGYTF. As DNA, the CDR3 is TGTGCCAGCTCACCCGACTCCTATGGCTACACCTTC.

This sequence joins TRBV29-1 and TRBJ2-1, with 8 bases matching TRBD2. Germline CDR1 is SQVTM and CDR2 is ANQGSEA. With V trimmed by 3 bases and J by 8 bases, 15 bases remained unmatched. This CDR3 comprises 16 residues. CDR3 in amino acids: CSVEVYSGSFPDEQFF. As DNA, the CDR3 is TGCAGCGTTGAGGTTTACAGCGGGAGTTTCCCCGATGAGCAGTTCTTC.

This clone occurred a few times. Mismatch with germline at one junction end may stem from a read error. The rearrangement joins TRBV28 to TRBJ2-3; TRBD1 is a possible D gene (5 bases). This CDR3 contains 12 residues. Germline CDR1 is MDHEN and CDR2 is SYDVKM. The CDR3 reads CASSLSAGIGLF. The CDR3 bases are TGTGCCAGCAGTTTATCGGCAGGGATTGGGCTTTTT.

This clone was seen only a few times. This sequence joins TRBV21-1 and TRBJ1-6; TRBD1 is taken as the D call from the table, unchecked against the DNA. TRBV21-1 is a pseudogene locus. This CDR3 region has 15 residues. CDR3 amino acids: CASSLPGQDNSPLHF. The DNA of the CDR3 is TGTGCCAGCAGTCTACCGGGACAAGATAATTCACCCCTCCACTTT.

This clone was seen a handful of times. The chain combines TRBV27 with TRBJ2-7; 9 nucleotides match TRBD2. The CDR3 spans 19 residues. CDR1 is MNHEY and CDR2 is SMNVEV in the germline V gene (reference sequence). J lost 0 bases, V lost 2 bases, and 14 bases had no gene match. For the CDR3, the DNA is TGTGCCAGCAGTTTACGGGCTAGCGGGACGGTGCCCTTCTCCTACGAGCAGTACTTC. The encoded protein is CASSLRASGTVPFSYEQYF.

The gene calls are TRBV19 and TRBJ2-7; 7 nucleotides line up with TRBD1. Germline V gene data show CDR1 as LNHDA and CDR2 as SQIVND (reference sequence). V lost 5 bases and J lost 2; bases outside the gene matches: 3. The CDR3 extends over 13 amino acids. The CDR3 nucleotides are TGTGCCAGTAGTCAGGGGGATACCTACGAGCAGTACTTC. It translates to CASSQGDTYEQYF.

In its sample, this clone was seen a few times. The V gene is TRBV5-6, the J gene TRBJ2-7; 10 nucleotides agree with TRBD1. The CDR3 extends over 16 amino acids. Looked up from germline, CDR1 is SGHDT and CDR2 is YYEEEE. The V segment lost 3 bases and the J segment 3 bases; nucleotides outside the gene matches: 9. CDR3 DNA: TGTGCCAGCAGCTGGGAACCGGGACAGGGGAACTACGAGCAGTACTTC. It encodes CASSWEPGQGNYEQYF. Filled out from reference TRBV5-6 and TRBJ2-7, the complete variable domain reads DAGVTQSPTHLIKTRGQQVTLRCSPKSGHDTVSWYQQALGQGPQFIFQYYEEEERQRGNFPDRFSGHQFPNYSSELNVNALLLGDSALYLCASSWEPGQGNYEQYFGPGTRLTVT.

This clone was observed a few times. The J gene is TRBJ1-2, the V gene TRBV9; 8 nucleotides match TRBD1. Germline values: CDR1 SGDLS, CDR2 YYNGEE. V lost 3 bases, J lost 3 bases, and 4 bases stayed unmatched. This CDR3 comprises 14 residues. The CDR3 region has the DNA TGTGCCAGCAGCGCGGGACAGGCTTACTATGGCTACACCTTC. Its protein is CASSAGQAYYGYTF.

This chain uses TRBV11-2 with TRBJ1-5, with a possible D match to TRBD1 (5 bases). The germline V gene encodes CDR1 SGHAT and CDR2 FQNNGV. The CDR3 is 11 amino acids. The germline V and J ends were trimmed by 2 bases and 15 bases, with 11 bases remaining between them. The CDR3 nucleotides read TGTGCCAGCAGCTTACCCAGGGCGTCGCATTTT. This encodes CASSLPRASHF.

The CDR3: CASSHYYNEQFF. In DNA form, the CDR3 reads TGTGCCAGCAGCCATTACTACAATGAGCAGTTCTTC. This chain connects TRBV14 to TRBJ2-1, with D hard to call. Germline lookup yields CDR1 SGHDN and CDR2 FVKESK. The CDR3 runs to 12 residues. V was cut by 3 bases and J by 3 bases, with 3 bases left in between.

The chain links TRBV29-1 to TRBJ2-5; D not certain. Deletions cut 5 bases from V and 0 bases from J, with 7 bases between. The CDR3 contains 12 residues. Per germline, CDR1 SQVTM and CDR2 ANQGSEA. CDR3 loop: CSVRRDQETQYF. The CDR3 DNA reads TGCAGCGTTAGGAGAGACCAAGAGACCCAGTACTTC.

This clone was detected a few times. The gene calls are TRBV19 and TRBJ1-4, with a possible D match to TRBD1 (6 bases). Trimming removed 5 bases from V and 8 bases from J, with 21 bases in between. CDR1 is LNHDA and CDR2 is SQIVND in the germline V gene (reference sequence). The CDR3 runs to 16 residues. CDR3 sequence reads: CASSQWFRQVPEKLFF. CDR3 sequence (DNA): TGTGCCAGTAGTCAGTGGTTCCGACAGGTACCGGAAAAACTGTTTTTT.

J is TRBJ1-6 and V is TRBV9; 7 bases fit TRBD1. The length of the CDR3 is 15 residues. After removal of 6 bases from V and 9 bases from J, the junction contained 12 bases not matched to a gene. Germline CDR1 is SGDLS and CDR2 is YYNGEE. The CDR3 protein is CASNGNDRDGSPLHF. The CDR3 DNA reads as TGTGCCAGCAACGGAAACGACAGGGACGGTTCACCCCTCCACTTT.

V usage is TRBV18 and J usage is TRBJ1-6; 9 nucleotides agree with TRBD1. J gave up 5 bases and V 6 bases, and 5 bases lay outside the gene matches. The CDR3 length is 15 residues. Germline values: CDR1 KGHSH, CDR2 LQKENI. The CDR3 region is CASSRTGEHNSPLHF. CDR3 bases: TGTGCCAGCTCGCGGACAGGGGAGCATAATTCACCCCTCCACTTT.

The rearrangement joins TRBV7-2 to TRBJ1-2; D is ambiguous. The germline V gene encodes CDR1 SGHTA and CDR2 FQGNSA. The V end lost 1 base, the J end lost 6 bases, and 15 bases lay between the germline ends. CDR3 length equals 15 residues. The chain's CDR3 is CASSLELAGVNGYTF. Written as DNA, the CDR3 is TGTGCCAGCAGCTTAGAATTGGCCGGGGTCAATGGCTACACCTTC.

This clone has a handful of counts. The V and J genes are TRBV30 and TRBJ1-5; possibly TRBD1 for D (6 bases). There are 13 residues in the CDR3. The germline V gene has CDR1 GTSNPN and CDR2 SVGIG (reference sequence). Trimming took off 1 base at V and 2 bases at J, with 6 bases between the two ends. The CDR3 nucleotides are TGTGCCTGGAGTGGGACAGGCAATCAGCCCCAGCATTTT. Encoded protein: CAWSGTGNQPQHF. Looking up the rest from reference TRBV30 and TRBJ1-5 gives the full variable domain: SQTIHQWPATLVQPVGSPLSLECTVEGTSNPNLYWYRQAAGRGLQLLFYSVGIGQISSEVPQNLSASRPQDRQFILSSKKLLLSDSGFYLCAWSGTGNQPQHFGDGTRLSIL.

V usage is TRBV5-1 and J usage is TRBJ2-5; 7 bases fit TRBD1. The germline CDR1 and CDR2 sequences are SGHRS and YFSETQ. V lost 0 bases to trimming and J lost 5 bases; unmatched junction nucleotides: 7. The CDR3 runs to 15 residues. DNA of the CDR3: TGCGCCAGCAGCTTGGCCCCAGGGGGAGACGAGACCCAGTACTTC. Protein product: CASSLAPGGDETQYF.

This chain connects TRBV9 to TRBJ2-3, with no clear D. CDR1 and CDR2 from the germline V gene are SGDLS and YYNGEE. The CDR3 contains 14 residues. Deletions cut 3 bases from V and 6 bases from J, with 14 bases between. For the CDR3, the DNA is TGTGCCAGCAGCGCTGAGTGGGCTGGGGATACGCAGTATTTT. Amino acids: CASSAEWAGDTQYF. Full variable domain (remainder filled in from reference TRBV9 and TRBJ2-3): DSGVTQTPKHLITATGQRVTLRCSPRSGDLSVYWYQQSLDQGLQFLIQYYNGEERAKGNILERFSAQQFPDLHSELNLSSLELGDSALYFCASSAEWAGDTQYFGPGTRLTVL.

The chain is built from TRBV9 and TRBJ2-1; D is possibly TRBD2 (7 bases). The germline V gene has CDR1 SGDLS and CDR2 YYNGEE. V was shortened by 6 bases and J by 3 bases, with 16 bases between the two germline ends. The CDR3 is 15 residues long. The CDR3 DNA reads as TGTGCCAGCAACCACGGCGGGGGCCGCTACAATGAGCAGTTCTTC. It is translated as CASNHGGGRYNEQFF. The variable domain in full, with the rest retrieved from reference TRBV9 and TRBJ2-1, is DSGVTQTPKHLITATGQRVTLRCSPRSGDLSVYWYQQSLDQGLQFLIQYYNGEERAKGNILERFSAQQFPDLHSELNLSSLELGDSALYFCASNHGGGRYNEQFFGPGTRLTVL.

This chain connects TRBV7-9 to TRBJ1-2; D is unresolved. Trimming left V 5 bases short and J 4 bases short, with 5 bases between. CDR1 is SEHNR, CDR2 FQNEAQ, per germline (reference sequence). The CDR3 is 11 amino acids. The CDR3 loop is CASSRGYGYTF. CDR3 coding DNA: TGTGCCAGCAGCCGGGGCTATGGCTACACCTTC.